The next 30 T cell receptor beta chains were all read from a single sample in a study of cytomegalovirus exposure and HLA in healthy donors. PCR involved 60 Vbeta and 13 Jbeta primers. Method: immunoSEQ multiplex PCR; TCRdb's copy keeps in-frame clones and lacks some. This table has 150,000 or so clones, approximately 80% appearing once. Sequenced sample: PBMCs. The receptors were gathered from a woman aged 25 to 39 in good health and CMV-seronegative.

The chain links TRBV5-1 to TRBJ2-7; 7 bases are shared with TRBD1. Looked up from germline, CDR1 is SGHRS and CDR2 is YFSETQ. CDR3 length: 14 residues. Trimming removed 0 bases from V and 3 bases from J; junction bases left unmatched: 3. CDR3 sequence reads: CASSLGQGYYEQYF. The CDR3 region has the DNA TGCGCCAGCAGCTTGGGACAGGGCTACTACGAGCAGTACTTC.

The V and J genes are TRBV28 and TRBJ2-7, with a tentative D call TRBD2 (6 bases). With 5 bases removed from V and 2 bases from J, the gap between germline ends came to 16 bases. Germline loops: CDR1 MDHEN, CDR2 SYDVKM. CDR3 length: 15 residues. In nucleotides, the CDR3 is TGTGCCAGCAGTCCCGCCGGGACTGAGGCCTACGAGCAGTACTTC. Encoded protein: CASSPAGTEAYEQYF.

This clone was counted between two and nine times. The DNA of the CDR3 is TGCAGCGTCACCCTCCCAGTCGAGGGGAGGGGCTACACCTTC. Its protein is CSVTLPVEGRGYTF. The V and J genes are TRBV29-1 and TRBJ1-2; possible D gene TRBD1, 5 bases. The CDR3 runs to 14 residues. Germline loops: CDR1 SQVTM, CDR2 ANQGSEA. The V end was cut by 6 bases, the J end by 8 bases, with 22 bases between.

The DNA of the CDR3 is TGTGCCAGCACAACATACAGGGGGGTGAACACTGAAGCTTTCTTT. Amino acids: CASTTYRGVNTEAFF. The chain joins TRBV6-5 to TRBJ1-1, with 8 positions matching TRBD1. In germline, CDR1 is MNHEY, CDR2 SVGAGI. The junction had 7 bases not matched to a gene; V was cut back by 7 bases and J by 0 bases. The CDR3 has 15 residues.

This chain connects TRBV27 to TRBJ2-5, with TRBD1 matching 8 bases. V shed 5 bases and J 2 bases; nucleotides not matched to a gene: 13. Germline CDR1 MNHEY, CDR2 SMNVEV (reference sequence). This CDR3 comprises 17 residues. The CDR3: CASSIWTGSRLQETQYF. As DNA, the CDR3 is TGTGCCAGCAGTATTTGGACAGGGTCGCGGCTACAAGAGACCCAGTACTTC.

The V call is TRBV27, the J call TRBJ1-2; TRBD1 agrees at 12 bases. Per germline, CDR1 MNHEY and CDR2 SMNVEV (reference sequence). V dropped 3 bases and J dropped 4; count of bases not matched to a gene: 0. This CDR3 has 14 residues. The CDR3: CASSLGQGAYGYTF. CDR3 bases: TGTGCCAGCAGTTTGGGACAGGGGGCCTATGGCTACACCTTC.

This sequence joins TRBV7-9 and TRBJ1-1; D not certain. CDR1 and CDR2 (germline): SEHNR, FQNEAQ (reference sequence). The CDR3 is made up of 16 amino acids. V lost 6 bases, J lost 1 base, and 18 bases lay in between. The CDR3 is CASSPIQFGQNTEAFF. CDR3 nucleotides: TGTGCCAGCAGTCCCATTCAGTTTGGGCAGAACACTGAAGCTTTCTTT.

The rearrangement joins TRBV11-2 to TRBJ2-5; 7 nucleotides line up with TRBD1. CDR1 is SGHAT, CDR2 FQNNGV, per germline. This CDR3 has 15 amino acids. V trimming: 1 base; J trimming: 5 bases; junction bases outside the gene matches: 7. The CDR3 loop is CASSLGGRGSETQYF. The CDR3 DNA is TGTGCCAGCAGCTTAGGCGGCAGGGGGAGTGAGACCCAGTACTTC. Full variable domain (rest looked up from reference TRBV11-2 and TRBJ2-5): EAGVAQSPRYKIIEKRQSVAFWCNPISGHATLYWYQQILGQGPKLLIQFQNNGVVDDSQLPKDRFSAERLKGVDSTLKIQPAKLEDSAVYLCASSLGGRGSETQYFGPGTRLLVL.

The chain employs TRBV4-1 and TRBJ2-1; D possibly corresponds to TRBD2 (6 bases). Germline V gives CDR1 MGHRA, CDR2 YSYEKL. This CDR3 is 18 amino acids long. The V and J ends lost 0 bases and 0 bases respectively, with 15 bases between them. CDR3 sequence (DNA): TGCGCCAGCAGCCAAGACGTCGTAGCGGTGGGCTCCTACAATGAGCAGTTCTTC. Its translation: CASSQDVVAVGSYNEQFF.

This rearrangement joins TRBV7-2 to TRBJ2-3; 11 nucleotides line up with TRBD2. This CDR3 contains 16 residues. V was pared by 6 bases and J by 5 bases, with 10 bases of the junction left unmatched. Germline V gene sequence: CDR1 SGHTA, CDR2 FQGNSA. CDR3 bases: TGTGCCAGCAGTACATCTAGCGGGGGGCTAGAAGATACGCAGTATTTT. Residues: CASSTSSGGLEDTQYF.

The CDR3 spells CASSSEKLAETTTDTQYF. The CDR3 DNA reads TGTGCCAGCTCATCCGAAAAATTAGCGGAGACTACAACAGATACGCAGTATTTT. This chain uses TRBV18 with TRBJ2-3; tentatively, D is TRBD2 (6 bases). V was pared by 5 bases and J by 3 bases, with 24 bases between. The CDR3 is made up of 18 amino acids. CDR1 and CDR2 (germline): KGHSH, LQKENI.

This rearrangement joins TRBV30 to TRBJ1-3; the D is unclear. Germline V gene sequence: CDR1 GTSNPN, CDR2 SVGIG (reference sequence). Between the trimmed V and J ends, which lost 7 bases and 0 bases, there was a span of 16 bases. This CDR3 contains 15 residues. This CDR3 reads CASGGYSYSGNTIYF. The CDR3 DNA follows: TGTGCCTCGGGTGGCTACTCATACTCTGGAAACACCATATATTTT.

The V call is TRBV4-3, the J call TRBJ2-1; TRBD2 agrees at 13 bases. The germline V gene has CDR1 LGHNA and CDR2 YSLEER. CDR3 length: 18 residues. Germline trimming cut 1 base from V and 4 bases from J; bases unmatched to any gene: 7. The CDR3 DNA is TGCGCCAGCAGCCAAGGGACTAGCGGGAGTTCCAAATACAATGAGCAGTTCTTC. Amino acids: CASSQGTSGSSKYNEQFF.

The gene calls are TRBV19 and TRBJ1-2; tentatively, D is TRBD1 (6 bases). Looked up from germline, CDR1 is LNHDA and CDR2 is SQIVND (reference sequence). Trimming removed 3 bases at V and 4 bases at J, with 12 bases between. CDR3 length: 14 amino acids. DNA for the CDR3: TGTGCCAGTAGTATTGGAGGACAGTCCTATGGCTACACCTTC. Protein sequence: CASSIGGQSYGYTF.

The rearrangement uses TRBV10-3 and TRBJ1-5; tentatively, D is TRBD1 (6 bases). There are 14 residues in the CDR3. Trimming stripped 4 bases from V and 1 base from J, with 8 bases between. The V gene's germline CDR1 is ENHRY and CDR2 SYGVKD. The CDR3 region has the DNA TGTGCCATCAGTGTGGGGGCCAGCAATCAGCCCCAGCATTTT. Translating it yields CAISVGASNQPQHF.

This clone was counted a single time. At the DNA level, this CDR3 is encoded by other sequences in the same sample as well. V is TRBV2 and J is TRBJ1-1; 7 bases line up with TRBD1. This CDR3 comprises 14 residues. J gave up 1 base and V 6 bases, and 5 bases lay outside the gene matches. Germline V CDR1 and CDR2: SNHLY, FYNNEI. This CDR3 reads CASSERQGNTEAFF. The CDR3 bases are TGTGCCAGCAGCGAGAGACAGGGGAACACTGAAGCTTTCTTT. Combining the CDR3 with reference TRBV2 and TRBJ1-1 gives the whole variable domain EPEVTQTPSHQVTQMGQEVILRCVPISNHLYFYWYRQILGQKVEFLVSFYNNEISEKSEIFDDQFSVERPDGSNFTLKIRSTKLEDSAMYFCASSERQGNTEAFFGQGTRLTVV.

The rearrangement uses TRBV30 and TRBJ1-1; D is unclear. V was trimmed by 3 bases and J by 3 bases, leaving 11 bases between them. Germline CDR1 and CDR2: GTSNPN and SVGIG (reference sequence). CDR3 length equals 13 residues. CDR3 in amino acids: CAWSPELYTEAFF. The CDR3 DNA follows: TGTGCCTGGAGCCCCGAACTCTACACTGAAGCTTTCTTT.

This clone came up a few times. This chain links TRBV5-1 with TRBJ1-4; no reliable D call. Trimming cost V 0 bases and J 4 bases, with 4 bases left between them. CDR1 is SGHRS, CDR2 YFSETQ, per germline. This CDR3 is 13 amino acids long. The chain's CDR3 is CASSLAVNEKLFF. In nucleotides, the CDR3 is TGCGCCAGCAGCTTGGCCGTTAATGAAAAACTGTTTTTT. Together with reference TRBV5-1 and TRBJ1-4, the CDR3 gives the full variable domain: KAGVTQTPRYLIKTRGQQVTLSCSPISGHRSVSWYQQTPGQGLQFLFEYFSETQRNKGNFPGRFSGRQFSNSRSEMNVSTLELGDSALYLCASSLAVNEKLFFGSGTQLSVL.

The chain joins TRBV30 to TRBJ2-3; D is undetermined. CDR1 is GTSNPN, CDR2 SVGIG, per germline (reference sequence). V shed 4 bases and J shed 2 bases, with 13 bases lying between them. The CDR3 is made up of 14 amino acids. The CDR3 sequence is CAWISSSNTDTQYF. For the CDR3, the DNA is TGTGCCTGGATTAGTTCCTCCAACACAGATACGCAGTATTTT.

A note on this clone: At one of its ends the junction is not consistent with the germline gene, which may arise from a read error. The chain has TRBV5-4 and TRBJ2-2; D is perhaps TRBD2 (5 bases). The germline gives CDR1 SGHNT, CDR2 YYREEE (reference sequence). The CDR3 loop spans 12 amino acids. Here the CDR3 reads CASSLKRKEVFF. CDR3 coding DNA: TGTGCCAGCAGCTTGAAACGGAAGGAGGTGTTTTTT.

CDR3 in DNA: TGTGCCAGCAGCCAAGGCAACAAATTTAGCACTAATGAAAAACTGTTTTTT. The encoded protein is CASSQGNKFSTNEKLFF. The V gene is TRBV4-2, the J gene TRBJ1-4; D gene ambiguous. CDR1 is LGHNA and CDR2 is YNFKEQ in the germline V gene. This CDR3 is built from 17 residues. The V and J ends lost 1 base and 2 bases respectively, with 14 bases between them.

The chain uses TRBV19 and TRBJ2-5, with D uncertain. Trimming removed 10 bases from V and 4 bases from J, with 16 bases in between. The CDR3 consists of 13 residues. CDR1 is LNHDA, CDR2 SQIVND, per germline (reference sequence). The CDR3 region has the DNA TGTGCCACCACACGCGGCAGTGGAGAGACCCAGTACTTC. This encodes CATTRGSGETQYF.

The rearrangement uses TRBV29-1 and TRBJ1-1, with 8 bases matching TRBD1. Losses at the gene ends were 0 bases for V and 1 base for J; bases not matched to a gene: 10. The CDR3 totals 17 residues. CDR1 is SQVTM, CDR2 ANQGSEA, per germline. CDR3 nucleotide sequence: TGCAGCGTTGAAGAGTATGAGACAGGGGTTGAGAACACTGAAGCTTTCTTT. Its translation is CSVEEYETGVENTEAFF. Full variable domain (remainder filled in from reference TRBV29-1 and TRBJ1-1): SAVISQKPSRDICQRGTSLTIQCQVDSQVTMMFWYRQQPGQSLTLIATANQGSEATYESGFVIDKFPISRPNLTFSTLTVSNMSPEDSSIYLCSVEEYETGVENTEAFFGQGTRLTVV.

The V gene is TRBV27, the J gene TRBJ1-5; 7 bases fit TRBD1. V was pared by 5 bases and J by 2 bases, with 6 bases of the junction left unmatched. The CDR3 extends over 15 amino acids. Germline CDR1 and CDR2: MNHEY and SMNVEV (reference sequence). Here the CDR3 reads CASSRVGQGNQPQHF. CDR3 nucleotide sequence: TGTGCCAGCAGTCGGGTCGGACAGGGCAATCAGCCCCAGCATTTT.

The gene calls are TRBV5-8 and TRBJ2-7; weak D call: TRBD1 (7 bases). The germline V and J ends were trimmed by 3 bases and 6 bases, with 16 bases remaining between them. CDR1 and CDR2 from the germline V gene are SGHTS and YDEGEE. The CDR3 sequence is 14 residues long. The CDR3 is CASSSRTGGIEQYF. CDR3 nucleotides: TGTGCCAGCAGCTCACGGACAGGCGGGATCGAGCAGTACTTC. The full variable domain, completed using reference TRBV5-8 and TRBJ2-7, is EAGVTQSPTHLIKTRGQQATLRCSPISGHTSVYWYQQALGLGLQFLLWYDEGEERNRGNFPPRFSGRQFPNYSSELNVNALELEDSALYLCASSSRTGGIEQYFGPGTRLTVT.

The chain is built from TRBV9 and TRBJ1-3; 10 nucleotides match TRBD1. Germline V gives CDR1 SGDLS, CDR2 YYNGEE. The length of the CDR3 is 15 residues. Germline trimming cut 0 bases from V and 6 bases from J; bases unmatched to any gene: 3. The CDR3 nucleotides are TGTGCCAGCAGCGTAGATGGACAGGGGGAAAACACCATATATTTT. Translating it yields CASSVDGQGENTIYF.

The CDR3, as DNA: TGTGCCAGCAGCTTAGATGCCCGGACAGGGACCTACGAGCAGTACTTC. It translates to CASSLDARTGTYEQYF. V is TRBV11-2 and J is TRBJ2-7; TRBD1 agrees at 8 bases. CDR3 length equals 16 residues. V trimming: 0 bases; J trimming: 2 bases; junction bases outside the gene matches: 6. Germline loops: CDR1 SGHAT, CDR2 FQNNGV.

This clone was seen just once. The rearrangement uses TRBV7-2 and TRBJ2-1; tentatively, D is TRBD1 (6 bases). V gave up 0 bases and J gave up 6 bases, with 9 bases separating them. The germline V gene has CDR1 SGHTA and CDR2 FQGNSA. The CDR3 has 14 residues. CDR3 sequence: CASSLAFRGNEQFF. The CDR3 DNA sequence: TGTGCCAGCAGCTTAGCCTTCAGGGGCAATGAGCAGTTCTTC.

This sequence joins TRBV5-4 and TRBJ2-7, with 10 bases matching TRBD2. CDR1 is SGHNT, CDR2 YYREEE, per germline (reference sequence). With V trimmed by 1 base and J by 2 bases, 3 bases remained unmatched. This CDR3 comprises 15 residues. CDR3 sequence reads: CASSLSLAGAYEQYF. CDR3 coding DNA: TGTGCCAGCAGCTTGAGTCTAGCGGGGGCCTACGAGCAGTACTTC.

The chain carries TRBV27 and TRBJ2-7; possibly TRBD1 for D (6 bases). The germline gives CDR1 MNHEY, CDR2 SMNVEV (reference sequence). The ends were cut back, 2 bases at V and 1 base at J, with 6 bases in the middle. The CDR3 contains 13 residues. Here the CDR3 reads CASSLDRSYEQYF. In DNA form, the CDR3 reads TGTGCCAGCAGTTTAGACAGGTCCTACGAGCAGTACTTC.